The sequence of this TCR beta chain was determined in a study of identical twins. Whole-study results and caveats: Researchers reported weaker excess twin sharing in beta out-of-frame sequences. Insertion counts were lower in abundant cord blood beta clonotypes, a trend that memory repertoires did not show. Invariant cells of the MAIT and iNKT types might have partly distorted the zero-insertion analyses. Low generation probability was overrepresented in out-of-frame alpha sequences shared by twins.

TCRdb redid the calling of the 5' RACE reads with MiXCR, one entry per CDR3 protein. Of hundreds of thousands of distinct CDR3 sequences listed, 5.5% to 6.5% were seen once; the top ten hold 1.5% to 2%. This clonotype was counted ten times or more. The antigen is not known. Trimming removed 2 bases at V and 4 bases at J, with 8 bases between. The germline V gene encodes CDR1 ENHRY and CDR2 SYGVKD. The CDR3 totals 13 residues. The TCR originated in a man aged 18 to 29 in good health. The chain has TRBV10-3 and TRBJ1-1, with D perhaps matching TRBD1 (6 bases). Sample: naive T cells sorted from blood. CDR3 amino acids: CAISERGRTEAFF. The CDR3 DNA follows: TGTGCCATCAGTGAGCGGGGGCGCACTGAAGCTTTCTTT.